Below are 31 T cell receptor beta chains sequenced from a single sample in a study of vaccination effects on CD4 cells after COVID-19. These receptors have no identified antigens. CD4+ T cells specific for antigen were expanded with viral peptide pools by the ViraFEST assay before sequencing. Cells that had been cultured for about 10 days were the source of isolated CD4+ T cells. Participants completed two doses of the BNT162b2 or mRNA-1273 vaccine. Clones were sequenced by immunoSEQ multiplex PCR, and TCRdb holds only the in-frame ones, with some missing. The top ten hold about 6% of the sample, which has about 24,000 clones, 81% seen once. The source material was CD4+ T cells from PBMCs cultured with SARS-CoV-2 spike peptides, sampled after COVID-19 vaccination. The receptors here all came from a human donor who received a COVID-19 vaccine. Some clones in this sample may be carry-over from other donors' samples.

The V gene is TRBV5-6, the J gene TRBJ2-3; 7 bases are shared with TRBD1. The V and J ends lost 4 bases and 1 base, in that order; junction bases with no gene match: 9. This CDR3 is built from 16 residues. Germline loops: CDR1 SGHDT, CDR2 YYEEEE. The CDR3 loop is CASSKRTGEGTDTQYF. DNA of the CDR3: TGTGCCAGCAGCAAAAGGACAGGAGAAGGCACAGATACGCAGTATTTT.

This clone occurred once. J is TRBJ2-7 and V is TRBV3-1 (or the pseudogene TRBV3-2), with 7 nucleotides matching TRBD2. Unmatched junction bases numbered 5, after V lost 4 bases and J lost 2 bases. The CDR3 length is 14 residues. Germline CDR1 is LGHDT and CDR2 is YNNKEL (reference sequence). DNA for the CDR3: TGTGCCAGCAGCCCCGGGACTAACCCCTACGAGCAGTACGTC. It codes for CASSPGTNPYEQYV.

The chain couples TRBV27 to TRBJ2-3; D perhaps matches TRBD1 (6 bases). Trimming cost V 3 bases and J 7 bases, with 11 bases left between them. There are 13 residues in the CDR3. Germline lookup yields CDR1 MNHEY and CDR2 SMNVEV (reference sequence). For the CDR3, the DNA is TGTGCCAGCAGTTTTGGGGACAAGTATACGCAGTATTTT. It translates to CASSFGDKYTQYF.

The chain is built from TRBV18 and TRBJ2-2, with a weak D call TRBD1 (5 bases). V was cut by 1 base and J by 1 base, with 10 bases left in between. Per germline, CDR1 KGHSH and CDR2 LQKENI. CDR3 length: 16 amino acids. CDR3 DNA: TGTGCCAGCTCACCACTATCAGGGAAGAACACCGGGGAGCTGTTTTTT. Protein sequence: CASSPLSGKNTGELFF.

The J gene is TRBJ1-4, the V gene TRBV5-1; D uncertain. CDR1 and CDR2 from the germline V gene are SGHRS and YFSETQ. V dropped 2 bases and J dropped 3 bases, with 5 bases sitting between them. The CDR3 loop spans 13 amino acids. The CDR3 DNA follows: TGCGCCAGCAGCTTAGGATCTAATGAAAAACTGTTTTTT. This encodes CASSLGSNEKLFF.

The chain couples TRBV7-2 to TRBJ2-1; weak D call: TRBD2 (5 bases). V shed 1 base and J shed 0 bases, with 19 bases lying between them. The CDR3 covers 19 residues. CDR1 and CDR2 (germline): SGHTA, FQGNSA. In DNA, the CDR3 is TGTGCCAGCAGCTTAGATTCGGGTGGAGGATTGTCCTCCTACAATGAGCAGTTCTTC. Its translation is CASSLDSGGGLSSYNEQFF.

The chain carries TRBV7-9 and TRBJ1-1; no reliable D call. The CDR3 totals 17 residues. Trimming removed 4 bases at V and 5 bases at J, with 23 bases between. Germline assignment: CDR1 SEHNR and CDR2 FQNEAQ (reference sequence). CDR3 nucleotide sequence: TGTGCCAGCAGCTCCCCGCCCGGAGGGCCCCTGATTACTGAAGCTTTCTTT. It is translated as CASSSPPGGPLITEAFF.

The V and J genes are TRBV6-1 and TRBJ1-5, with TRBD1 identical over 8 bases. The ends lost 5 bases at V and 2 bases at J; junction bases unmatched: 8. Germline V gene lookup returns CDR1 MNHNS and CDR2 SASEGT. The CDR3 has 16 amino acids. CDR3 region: CASSQGQGSGNQPQHF. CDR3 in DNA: TGTGCCAGCAGTCAAGGACAGGGTTCGGGCAATCAGCCCCAGCATTTT.

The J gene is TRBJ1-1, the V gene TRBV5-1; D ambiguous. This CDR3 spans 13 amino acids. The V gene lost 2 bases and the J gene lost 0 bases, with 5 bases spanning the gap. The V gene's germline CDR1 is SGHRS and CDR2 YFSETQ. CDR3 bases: TGCGCCAGCAGCTTAACTGTGAACACTGAAGCTTTCTTT. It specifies CASSLTVNTEAFF.

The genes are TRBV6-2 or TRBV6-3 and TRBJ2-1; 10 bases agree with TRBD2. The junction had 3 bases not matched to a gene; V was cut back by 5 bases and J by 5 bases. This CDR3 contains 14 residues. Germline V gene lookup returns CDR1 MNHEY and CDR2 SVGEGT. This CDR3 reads CASSRSGGDNEQFF. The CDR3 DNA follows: TGTGCCAGCAGTCGGAGCGGGGGGGACAATGAGCAGTTCTTC.

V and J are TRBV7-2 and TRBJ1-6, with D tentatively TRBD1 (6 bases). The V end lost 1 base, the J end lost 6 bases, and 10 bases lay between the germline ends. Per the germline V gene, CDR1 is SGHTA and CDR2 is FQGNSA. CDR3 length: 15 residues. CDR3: CASSLVQGFNSPLHF. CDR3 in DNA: TGTGCCAGCAGCTTAGTACAGGGCTTTAATTCACCCCTCCACTTT.

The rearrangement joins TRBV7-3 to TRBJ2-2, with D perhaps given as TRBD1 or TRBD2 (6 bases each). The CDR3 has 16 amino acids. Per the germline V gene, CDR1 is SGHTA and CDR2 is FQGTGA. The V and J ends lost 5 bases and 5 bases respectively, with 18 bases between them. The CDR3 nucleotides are TGTGCCAGCAGCCCAACGGGGGCTTCGTGGACCGGGGAGCTGTTTTTT. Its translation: CASSPTGASWTGELFF.

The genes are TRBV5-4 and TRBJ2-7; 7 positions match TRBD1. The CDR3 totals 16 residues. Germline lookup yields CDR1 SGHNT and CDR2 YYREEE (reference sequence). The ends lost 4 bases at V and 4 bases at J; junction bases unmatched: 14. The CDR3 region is CASSTFDRVRVYEQYV. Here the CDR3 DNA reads TGTGCCAGCAGCACATTTGACAGGGTTCGAGTATACGAGCAGTACGTC.

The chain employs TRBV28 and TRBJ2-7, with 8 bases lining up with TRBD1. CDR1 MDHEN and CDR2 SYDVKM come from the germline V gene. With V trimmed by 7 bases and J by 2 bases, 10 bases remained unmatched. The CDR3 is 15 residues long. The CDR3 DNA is TGTGCCAGCACCGCCGGACAGGGAGTTACCTACGAGCAGTACGTC. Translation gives CASTAGQGVTYEQYV.

CDR3 DNA: TGTGCCAGCAGTGGTCAGGTAAATCAGCCCCAGCATTTT. Translated: CASSGQVNQPQHF. The chain links TRBV28 to TRBJ1-5, with D hard to call. Trimming took off 5 bases at V and 4 bases at J, with 9 bases between the two ends. CDR3 length: 13 amino acids. Germline lookup yields CDR1 MDHEN and CDR2 SYDVKM.

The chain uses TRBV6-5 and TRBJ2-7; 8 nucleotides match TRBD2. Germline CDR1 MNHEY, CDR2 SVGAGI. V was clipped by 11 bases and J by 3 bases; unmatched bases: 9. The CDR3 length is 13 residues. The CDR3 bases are TGTGCCTCCCAACGGGGGGGAGGCTACGAGCAGTACGTC. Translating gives CASQRGGGYEQYV.

The CDR3 reads CASSYSSGQAETQYF. In nucleotides, the CDR3 is TGTGCCAGCAGTTACTCGAGCGGGCAGGCAGAGACCCAGTACTTC. The chain combines TRBV6-5 with TRBJ2-5; D possibly corresponds to TRBD2 (6 bases). This CDR3 comprises 15 residues. CDR1 and CDR2 from the germline V gene are MNHEY and SVGAGI. With 0 bases removed from V and 4 bases from J, the gap between germline ends came to 12 bases.

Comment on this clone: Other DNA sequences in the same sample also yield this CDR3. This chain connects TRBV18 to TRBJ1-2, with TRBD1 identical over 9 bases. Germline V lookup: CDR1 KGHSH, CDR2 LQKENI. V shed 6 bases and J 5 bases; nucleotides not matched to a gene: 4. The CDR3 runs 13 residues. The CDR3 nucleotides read TGTGCCAGCTCGCTGACAGGGGGATATGGCTACACCTTC. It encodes CASSLTGGYGYTF.

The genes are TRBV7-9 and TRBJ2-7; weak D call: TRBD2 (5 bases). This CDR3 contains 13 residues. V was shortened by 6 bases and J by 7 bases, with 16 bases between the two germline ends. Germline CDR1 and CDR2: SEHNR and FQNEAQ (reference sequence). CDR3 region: CASSPTGVVEQYV. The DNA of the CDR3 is TGTGCCAGCAGTCCTACCGGGGTAGTAGAGCAGTACGTC.

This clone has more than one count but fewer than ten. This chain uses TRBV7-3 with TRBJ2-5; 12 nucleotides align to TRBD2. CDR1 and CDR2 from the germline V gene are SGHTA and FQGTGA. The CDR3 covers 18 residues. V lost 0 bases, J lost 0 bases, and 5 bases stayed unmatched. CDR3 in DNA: TGTGCCAGCAGCTTAACGGCTAGCGGGGGGGCCGACCAAGAGACCCAGTACTTC. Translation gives CASSLTASGGADQETQYF.

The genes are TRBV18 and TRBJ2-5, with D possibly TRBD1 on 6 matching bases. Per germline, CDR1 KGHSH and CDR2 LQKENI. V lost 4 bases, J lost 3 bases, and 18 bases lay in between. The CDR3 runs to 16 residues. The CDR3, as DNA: TGTGCCAGCTCACAAAACCGGCAGGGGTCAGAAGAGACCCAGTACTTC. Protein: CASSQNRQGSEETQYF.

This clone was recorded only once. The CDR3 DNA follows: TGTGCCAGCAGCTTAGATTTGTGGGACCTAAGAAACACCATATATTTT. As protein: CASSLDLWDLRNTIYF. The chain is built from TRBV7-2 and TRBJ1-3; a possible D gene is TRBD1 (5 bases). V was shortened by 1 base and J by 5 bases, with 15 bases between the two germline ends. Germline-derived CDR1 and CDR2 are SGHTA and FQGNSA. There are 16 residues in the CDR3.

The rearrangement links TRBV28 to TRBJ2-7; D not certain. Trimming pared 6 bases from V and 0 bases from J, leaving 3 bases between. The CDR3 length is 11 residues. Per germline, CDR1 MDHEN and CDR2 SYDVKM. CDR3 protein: CASSSSYEQYV. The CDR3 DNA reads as TGTGCCAGCAGCTCCTCCTACGAGCAGTACGTC.

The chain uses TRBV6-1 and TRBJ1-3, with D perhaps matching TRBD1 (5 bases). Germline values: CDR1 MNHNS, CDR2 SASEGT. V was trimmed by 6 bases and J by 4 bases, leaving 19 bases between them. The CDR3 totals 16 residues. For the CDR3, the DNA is TGTGCCAGCAGGGAAATGGTGGAGACAGCCGGAAACACCATATATTTT. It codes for CASREMVETAGNTIYF.

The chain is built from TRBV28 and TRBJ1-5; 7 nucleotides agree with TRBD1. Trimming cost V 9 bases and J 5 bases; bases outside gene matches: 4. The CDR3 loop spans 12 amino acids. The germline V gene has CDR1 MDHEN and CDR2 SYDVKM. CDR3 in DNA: TGTGCCAGTGACAGGGACTATCAGCCCCAGCATTTT. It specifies CASDRDYQPQHF. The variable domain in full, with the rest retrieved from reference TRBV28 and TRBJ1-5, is DVKVTQSSRYLVKRTGEKVFLECVQDMDHENMFWYRQDPGLGLRLIYFSYDVKMKEKGDIPEGYSVSREKKERFSLILESASTNQTSMYLCASDRDYQPQHFGDGTRLSIL.

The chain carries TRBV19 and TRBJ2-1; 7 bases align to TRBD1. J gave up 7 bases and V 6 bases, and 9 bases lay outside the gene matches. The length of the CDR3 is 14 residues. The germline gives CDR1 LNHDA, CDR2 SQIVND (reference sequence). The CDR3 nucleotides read TGTGCCAGTAGCCTGGGACAGACGTGGAATGAGCAGTTCTTC. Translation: CASSLGQTWNEQFF.

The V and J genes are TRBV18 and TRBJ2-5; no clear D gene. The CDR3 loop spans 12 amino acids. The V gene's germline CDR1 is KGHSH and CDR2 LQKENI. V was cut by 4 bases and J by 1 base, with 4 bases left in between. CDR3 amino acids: CASSLTQETQYF. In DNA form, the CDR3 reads TGTGCCAGCTCACTGACCCAAGAGACCCAGTACTTC. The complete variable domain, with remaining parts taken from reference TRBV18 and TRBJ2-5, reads NAGVMQNPRHLVRRRGQEARLRCSPMKGHSHVYWYRQLPEEGLKFMVYLQKENIIDESGMPKERFSAEFPKEGPSILRIQQVVRGDSAAYFCASSLTQETQYFGPGTRLLVL.

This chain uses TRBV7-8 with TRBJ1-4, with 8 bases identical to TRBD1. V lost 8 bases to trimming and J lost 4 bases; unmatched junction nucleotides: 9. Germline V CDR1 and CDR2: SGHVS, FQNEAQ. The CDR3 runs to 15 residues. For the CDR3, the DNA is TGTGCCAGCGGACTGAACAGGGGGGGTAATGAAAAACTGTTTTTT. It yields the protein CASGLNRGGNEKLFF.

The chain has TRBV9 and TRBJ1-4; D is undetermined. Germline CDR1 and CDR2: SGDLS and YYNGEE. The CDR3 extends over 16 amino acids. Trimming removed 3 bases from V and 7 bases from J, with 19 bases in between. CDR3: CASSADPTSDFEKLFF. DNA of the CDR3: TGTGCCAGCAGCGCCGATCCGACGTCGGACTTTGAAAAACTGTTTTTT.

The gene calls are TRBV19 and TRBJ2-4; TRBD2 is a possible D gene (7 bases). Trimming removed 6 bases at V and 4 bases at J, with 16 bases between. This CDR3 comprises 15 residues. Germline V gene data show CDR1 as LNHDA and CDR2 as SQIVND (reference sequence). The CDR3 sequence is CASRVIGGGKNIQYF. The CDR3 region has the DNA TGTGCCAGTAGAGTGATAGGGGGGGGGAAAAACATTCAGTACTTC.

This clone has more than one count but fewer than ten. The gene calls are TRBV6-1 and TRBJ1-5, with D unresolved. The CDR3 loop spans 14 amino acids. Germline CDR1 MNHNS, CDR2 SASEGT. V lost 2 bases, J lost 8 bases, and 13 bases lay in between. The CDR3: CASSEHRVTEPQHF. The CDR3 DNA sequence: TGTGCCAGCAGTGAACATCGGGTGACGGAGCCCCAGCATTTT.